These 13 T cell receptor beta chains share one sample of origin, sequenced in a study of Ad26.COV2.S vaccination and SARS-CoV-2 variants. Treatment meaning: 19 received Ad26.COV2.S at low or high dose, single or two shots; 5 received placebo; per-sample allocation not given. It was on day 63 after the first vaccine or placebo injection that samples were taken. Generated by immunoSEQ multiplex PCR, the TCRdb table keeps only in-frame clones and is missing some. The sample has about 460,000 clones; around 89% are singletons. The sequencing used peripheral blood, collected in a trial of Ad26.COV2.S vaccine versus placebo. These TCRs come from a person between 18 and 65 years old who received the Ad26.COV2.S COVID-19 vaccine or a placebo.

V usage is TRBV28 and J usage is TRBJ2-5; weak D call: TRBD2 (6 bases). Looked up from germline, CDR1 is MDHEN and CDR2 is SYDVKM. This CDR3 spans 16 amino acids. V was trimmed by 5 bases and J by 5 bases, leaving 21 bases between them. CDR3 nucleotide sequence: TGTGCCAGCAGTCCCCTGGGGGGAGCTCTAGGGGAGACCCAGTACTTC. Amino acid sequence: CASSPLGGALGETQYF.

A single count supports this clone. V usage is TRBV6-5 and J usage is TRBJ1-2; 8 bases fit TRBD1. Unmatched junction bases numbered 4, after V lost 6 bases and J lost 4 bases. CDR3 length: 13 amino acids. Germline loops: CDR1 MNHEY, CDR2 SVGAGI. The CDR3 nucleotides are TGTGCCAGCAGGGCCACAGGGGGCTATGGCTACACCTTC. Translation gives CASRATGGYGYTF.

The J gene is TRBJ1-6, the V gene TRBV27; TRBD1 matches at 8 bases. The CDR3 extends over 14 amino acids. In germline, CDR1 is MNHEY, CDR2 SMNVEV (reference sequence). The V and J ends lost 7 bases and 5 bases, in that order; junction bases with no gene match: 4. The DNA of the CDR3 is TGTGCCAGCATGACAGGGGATAATAATTCACCCCTCCACTTT. It is translated as CASMTGDNNSPLHF.

The CDR3, as DNA: TGTGCCAGTAATTCCCACCAGACCTGGGGGACTGAAGCTTTCTTT. Protein product: CASNSHQTWGTEAFF. The rearrangement links TRBV19 to TRBJ1-1; D may be TRBD1 (5 bases). The germline V gene encodes CDR1 LNHDA and CDR2 SQIVND (reference sequence). Trimming stripped 7 bases from V and 5 bases from J, with 20 bases between. CDR3 length equals 15 residues.

The V gene is TRBV19, the J gene TRBJ1-2; 7 bases are a match to TRBD1. The CDR3 totals 13 residues. V was clipped by 7 bases and J by 3 bases; unmatched bases: 5. Germline V gene sequence: CDR1 LNHDA, CDR2 SQIVND (reference sequence). This CDR3 reads CASTRDRDYGYTF. The CDR3 coding sequence is TGTGCCAGTACCAGAGACAGGGACTATGGCTACACCTTC.

This clone appeared once. This chain joins TRBV5-1 and TRBJ2-3, with TRBD2 as a possible D gene (5 bases). The V end was cut by 3 bases, the J end by 4 bases, with 9 bases between. CDR1 and CDR2 (germline): SGHRS, YFSETQ. The CDR3 totals 13 residues. The CDR3 region is CASSSERADTQYF. In nucleotides, the CDR3 is TGCGCCAGCAGCTCCGAGAGGGCAGATACGCAGTATTTT.

V is TRBV5-1 and J is TRBJ2-7; D might be TRBD1 (6 bases). CDR1 SGHRS and CDR2 YFSETQ come from the germline V gene. Deletions cut 2 bases from V and 3 bases from J, with 12 bases between. This CDR3 is 14 amino acids long. CDR3 sequence reads: CASSLRTANYEQYF. The CDR3 bases are TGCGCCAGCAGCTTACGGACAGCCAACTACGAGCAGTACTTC.

This chain joins TRBV6-2 or TRBV6-3 and TRBJ1-5; D not resolved. Looked up from germline, CDR1 is MNHEY and CDR2 is SVGEGT. V was pared by 2 bases and J by 0 bases, with 26 bases between. The CDR3 is made up of 21 amino acids. The CDR3 region is CASSYARPLYPDFYSNQPQHF. DNA for the CDR3: TGTGCCAGCAGTTACGCTAGGCCCCTATATCCAGACTTCTATAGCAATCAGCCCCAGCATTTT.

In its sample, this clone was seen a few times. V is TRBV2 and J is TRBJ1-1; D gene ambiguous. The germline V gene has CDR1 SNHLY and CDR2 FYNNEI. CDR3 size: 13 residues. The germline V and J ends were trimmed by 5 bases and 3 bases, with 10 bases remaining between them. CDR3 sequence: CASSWSGDTEAFF. For the CDR3, the DNA is TGTGCCAGCAGTTGGTCAGGAGACACTGAAGCTTTCTTT.

The chain has TRBV7-2 and TRBJ1-1; D may be TRBD1 (6 bases). Per germline, CDR1 SGHTA and CDR2 FQGNSA. V lost 5 bases and J 7 bases, leaving 20 bases between the germline ends. CDR3 size: 15 residues. The CDR3 nucleotides are TGTGCCAGCAGCCCGTTAGGGGGAACGGGTAGTGAAGCTTTCTTT. Protein sequence: CASSPLGGTGSEAFF.

The chain has TRBV7-9 and TRBJ2-5; tentative D call: TRBD1 (5 bases). CDR1 is SEHNR, CDR2 FQNEAQ, per germline (reference sequence). Trimming took off 3 bases at V and 4 bases at J, with 12 bases between the two ends. The CDR3 runs to 14 residues. CDR3 sequence (DNA): TGTGCCAGCAGCTTCCAGGGTCCGCGAGAGACCCAGTACTTC. Translating it yields CASSFQGPRETQYF.

The chain has TRBV6-1 and TRBJ2-4; possibly TRBD2 for D (6 bases). Germline CDR1 and CDR2: MNHNS and SASEGT. The CDR3 extends over 13 amino acids. Trimming removed 2 bases at V and 8 bases at J, with 10 bases between. CDR3 protein: CASSEPGDDIQYF. The CDR3 nucleotides read TGTGCCAGCAGTGAACCGGGGGATGACATTCAGTACTTC.

This chain links TRBV10-3 with TRBJ1-4, with D uncertain. Germline-derived CDR1 and CDR2 are ENHRY and SYGVKD. The CDR3 totals 13 residues. The V gene lost 3 bases and the J gene lost 1 base, with 3 bases spanning the gap. The CDR3 bases are TGTGCCATCAGTGACAGAACTAATGAAAAACTGTTTTTT. Its translation: CAISDRTNEKLFF.